The 3 T cell receptor beta chains given below trace back to one sample, sequenced in a study of CD8+ T cells in alopecia areata. Once RNA had been extracted, it was reverse transcribed into cDNA to act as the sequencing template. Sequenced by immunoSEQ multiplex PCR; TCRdb stores in-frame clones only, minus some. Of 110,000 to 150,000 clones listed, around 58% were seen once; the top ten hold 5% to 7%. The specimen was CD4+ T cells sorted from blood, collected at week 0. The receptors stem from a human donor with alopecia areata.

The chain is built from TRBV6-5 and TRBJ2-1; possibly TRBD1 for D (6 bases). V was pared by 6 bases and J by 1 base, with 10 bases between. The CDR3 covers 14 residues. The germline CDR1 and CDR2 sequences are MNHEY and SVGAGI. The CDR3 loop reads CASRVGQSYNEQFF. The CDR3 nucleotides read TGTGCCAGCAGGGTGGGACAATCCTACAATGAGCAGTTCTTC.

The chain couples TRBV6-5 to TRBJ2-2; D remains unclear. Germline values: CDR1 MNHEY, CDR2 SVGAGI. The CDR3 consists of 13 residues. V gave up 2 bases and J gave up 0 bases, with 1 base separating them. The CDR3 nucleotides are TGTGCCAGCAGTTACCCGAACACCGGGGAGCTGTTTTTT. It specifies CASSYPNTGELFF.

In its sample, this clone was seen a few times. V usage is TRBV25-1 and J usage is TRBJ1-6; maybe TRBD1 (6 bases). Germline V CDR1 and CDR2: MGHDK, SYGVNS. This CDR3 is 15 amino acids long. V was shortened by 3 bases and J by 7 bases, with 13 bases between the two germline ends. CDR3 nucleotide sequence: TGTGCCAGCAGTGAGACAGGCGGTCGCAATTCACCCCTCCACTTT. Protein sequence: CASSETGGRNSPLHF.